The clone carrying this T cell receptor beta chain was recorded a few times. The antigen remains undetermined. The data originate from a study of T cells after yellow fever vaccination. Study details: Preparation used SMART-Seq v4 Ultra Low Input for the low-cell-number fractions. Regarding the study as a whole: Highly abundant clonotypes carried over from the bulk population could end up in FACS-sorted repertoires as contaminants. A small proportion of clonotypes was detected in both the CD4 and CD8 compartments. Re-detected after boosting: most primary clones, 96% of CD4 and 75% to 90% of CD8.

Each CDR3 protein is one row after TCRdb ran MiXCR on the 5' RACE reads. The sample has a few hundred thousand distinct CDR3 sequences, about 19% seen once; the top ten hold over 15%. Germline CDR1 is SEHNR and CDR2 is FQNEAQ (reference sequence). The CDR3 length is 14 residues. V dropped 5 bases and J dropped 9; count of bases not matched to a gene: 7. Sequencing used PBMCs, obtained before the yellow fever booster vaccination. This receptor was identified in a man in his late teens or twenties who received the YFV17D yellow fever vaccine. This chain links TRBV7-9 with TRBJ1-4; TRBD1 matches 9 bases. CDR3 residues: CASSPGTGTQKLFF. The CDR3 DNA is TGTGCCAGCAGCCCTGGGACAGGGACCCAAAAACTGTTTTTT.